This T cell receptor (beta chain) was profiled in a study of cytomegalovirus exposure and HLA in healthy donors. Whole-study findings and limits: Productive rates of about 87% or about 30% were seen for most TCR beta V segments in an earlier analysis. Specificity of three CMV-associated chains for CMV antigens was verified in vitro.

A word on this clone: The antigen remains undetermined.

The PCR contained 60 Vbeta and 13 Jbeta primers. Here immunoSEQ multiplex PCR was the method, and the copy in TCRdb shows in-frame clones only, minus some. This repertoire shows roughly 120,000 clones, roughly 70% found once; its top ten account for approximately 2%. The TCR comes from a woman between 40 and 55 years old in good health and CMV-seropositive. The source material was PBMCs.

CDR3 region: CASSTDRVGGYTF. CDR3 nucleotide sequence: TGTGCCAGCAGCACCGACAGGGTGGGTGGCTACACCTTC. This sequence joins TRBV5-4 and TRBJ1-2; 7 bases agree with TRBD1. Unmatched junction bases numbered 7, after V lost 4 bases and J lost 7 bases. The CDR3 spans 13 residues. Germline-derived CDR1 and CDR2 are SGHNT and YYREEE (reference sequence).